This TCR beta chain appears in the sequencing data of a study of OX40 agonist ivuxolimab in advanced cancers. Sequencing was performed with immunoSEQ multiplex PCR; in TCRdb, only in-frame clones are kept and a portion is missing. Among 45,000 to 60,000 clones listed, roughly 90% were seen once. From germline, CDR1 is MNHNS and CDR2 SASEGT. The CDR3 is 15 amino acids. The V segment lost 3 bases and the J segment 4 bases; nucleotides outside the gene matches: 8. The chain carries TRBV6-1 and TRBJ2-7, with TRBD2 matching over 8 bases. This TCR was recovered from an adult with an advanced solid tumor such as melanoma, head and neck, liver or kidney cancer. This sample comprised CD4+ or CD8+ T cells sorted from blood, obtained in a trial of the OX40 agonist ivuxolimab. In DNA form, the CDR3 reads TGTGCCAGCAGTGAGAAGGCGGGAGGTCCTTACGAGCAGTACTTC. Translation gives CASSEKAGGPYEQYF.